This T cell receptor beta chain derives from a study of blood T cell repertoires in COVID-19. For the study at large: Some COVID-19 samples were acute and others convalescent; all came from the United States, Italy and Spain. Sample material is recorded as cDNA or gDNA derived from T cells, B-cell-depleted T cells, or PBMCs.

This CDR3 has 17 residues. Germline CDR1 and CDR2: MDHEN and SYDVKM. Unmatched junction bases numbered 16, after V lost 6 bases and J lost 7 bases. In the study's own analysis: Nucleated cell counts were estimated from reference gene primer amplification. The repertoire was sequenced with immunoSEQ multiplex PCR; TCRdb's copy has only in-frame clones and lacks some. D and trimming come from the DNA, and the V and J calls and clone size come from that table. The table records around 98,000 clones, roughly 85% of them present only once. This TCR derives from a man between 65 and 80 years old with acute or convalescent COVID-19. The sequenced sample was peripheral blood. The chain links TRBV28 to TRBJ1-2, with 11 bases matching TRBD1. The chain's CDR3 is CASRHHQDGTGGTGYTF. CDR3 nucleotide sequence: TGTGCCAGCAGACACCACCAAGACGGGACAGGGGGAACTGGCTACACCTTC.